The T cell receptor (beta chain) described here comes from a study of blood T cell repertoires in COVID-19. The CDR3 runs 16 residues. V was pared by 8 bases and J by 7 bases, with 10 bases of the junction left unmatched. In germline, CDR1 is MNHEY, CDR2 SMNVEV (reference sequence). This clone was found once. Sequencing was performed with immunoSEQ multiplex PCR; in TCRdb, only in-frame clones are kept and a portion is missing. This sample yields around 400,000 clones, of which more than 75% are seen a single time; 8.5% to 12% belongs to the top ten. Sequencing was performed on peripheral blood. This receptor was obtained from a woman in her thirties with COVID-19, enrolled during active disease. The rearrangement links TRBV27 to TRBJ2-2, with 13 bases fitting TRBD2. CDR3 region: CASGDGTSGIGGELFF. CDR3 DNA sequence: TGTGCCAGCGGTGATGGGACTAGCGGGATTGGCGGGGAGCTGTTTTTT.